Listed below are T cell receptor beta chains from one sample, sequenced in a study of blood T cell repertoires in COVID-19. The protocol was immunoSEQ multiplex PCR, while the TCRdb copy is restricted to in-frame clones and leaves out a portion. The table includes about 480,000 clones, 75% to 90% detected once. The specimen was PBMCs or T cells enriched from blood (not recorded which). The receptor source for this set is a woman aged 55-75 years who had recovered from COVID-19. The CDR3 runs from the conserved cysteine through the conserved F or W. Fields, in order: D gene, V gene, J gene, CDR3 protein. The D gene is left open where the match is weak.

D: -; V: TRBV6-5; J: TRBJ1-1; CDR3: CASRPQAPEAFF
D: -; V: TRBV18; J: TRBJ1-6; CDR3: CASSKEGRDNSPLHF
D: TRBD2; V: TRBV7-2; J: TRBJ2-1; CDR3: CASSLELAAPSSYNEQFF
D: -; V: TRBV3-1/TRBV3-2; J: TRBJ1-1; CDR3: CASSQAGLNTEAFF
D: -; V: TRBV12-3/TRBV12-4; J: TRBJ1-2; CDR3: CASSLIGVGYTF
D: TRBD1; V: TRBV5-1; J: TRBJ2-1; CDR3: CASSDPGTGISYNEQFF
D: -; V: TRBV12-3/TRBV12-4; J: TRBJ2-5; CDR3: CASSFLQGTQYF
D: -; V: TRBV7-2; J: TRBJ2-7; CDR3: CASSLTSLYEQYF
D: -; V: TRBV27; J: TRBJ2-7; CDR3: CASSLQTRGNSYEQYF
D: -; V: TRBV18; J: TRBJ1-2; CDR3: CASSPRGDFYGYTF
D: -; V: TRBV11-2; J: TRBJ1-2; CDR3: CASSLQGYGYTF
D: -; V: TRBV3-1/TRBV3-2; J: TRBJ2-7; CDR3: CASSQAREQYF
D: TRBD1; V: TRBV5-6; J: TRBJ2-1; CDR3: CASSLTGVNEQFF
D: TRBD1; V: TRBV6-5; J: TRBJ2-7; CDR3: CASAPGQGAYEQYF
D: -; V: TRBV18; J: TRBJ2-3; CDR3: CASSGTPALDTQYF